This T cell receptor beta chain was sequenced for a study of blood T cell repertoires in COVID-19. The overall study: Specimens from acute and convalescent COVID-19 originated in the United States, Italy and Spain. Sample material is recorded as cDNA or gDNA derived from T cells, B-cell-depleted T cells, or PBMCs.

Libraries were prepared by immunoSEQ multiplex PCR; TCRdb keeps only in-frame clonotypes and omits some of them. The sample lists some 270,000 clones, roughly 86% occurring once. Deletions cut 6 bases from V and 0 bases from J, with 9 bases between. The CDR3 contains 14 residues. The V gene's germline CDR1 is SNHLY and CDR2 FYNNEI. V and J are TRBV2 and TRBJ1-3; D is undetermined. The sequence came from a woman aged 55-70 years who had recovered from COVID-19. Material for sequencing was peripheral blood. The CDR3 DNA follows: TGTGCCAGCAGGGTCCCAGACTCTGGAAACACCATATATTTT. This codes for CASRVPDSGNTIYF.